Listed here is a single TCR beta chain. The antigen is undetermined. Losses at the gene ends were 0 bases for V and 6 bases for J; bases not matched to a gene: 5. The CDR3 has 15 residues. CDR1 and CDR2 from the germline V gene are SGHRS and YFSETQ. TCRdb analysed the RACE reads with MiXCR anew, one entry per CDR3 protein. The top ten hold under 2% of the sample, which has roughly 52,000 distinct CDR3 sequences, around 9.5% seen once. This sample was included in a study of human T cells and chemical hapten exposure. In the study overall: Sensitization involved placing 2% DPC onto an approximately 2 cm by approximately 2 cm region of upper inner arm skin.

Indicated time point: patch test 2, 6 weeks after DPC sensitization. The treatment here: therapeutic diphenylcyclopropenone sensitization with weekly scalp DPC. Study-level results: Having alopecia, the donors may differ immunologically from healthy people.

The chain combines TRBV5-1 with TRBJ2-2, with 7 bases matching TRBD2. The sample in question was whole blood, obtained in connection with sensitization to the hapten diphenylcyclopropenone (DPC). The origin of this receptor is a woman between 50 and 59 years old with alopecia areata. Some clones in this sample may be carry-over from other donors' samples. This chain's CDR3 is CASSLAAGVAGELFF. The CDR3 nucleotides read TGCGCCAGCAGCTTGGCTGCGGGAGTGGCCGGGGAGCTGTTTTTT.